This TCR beta chain appears in the sequencing data of a study of blood T cell repertoires in COVID-19. V lost 3 bases and J lost 1, with 12 bases in between. Germline lookup yields CDR1 LNHDA and CDR2 SQIVND (reference sequence). The CDR3 runs to 15 residues. Assay: immunoSEQ multiplex PCR; the TCRdb copy retains only in-frame clones and omits some. The sample consists of 300,000 to 350,000 clones, around 87% of them appearing once. The receptor comes from a woman aged 18-29 years with acute COVID-19. The rearrangement joins TRBV19 to TRBJ1-1; the D gene is possibly TRBD1 (6 bases). The specimen was PBMCs or T cells enriched from blood (not recorded which). This CDR3 reads CASSINRARNTEAFF. The DNA of the CDR3 is TGTGCCAGTAGTATTAACAGGGCGAGGAACACTGAAGCTTTCTTT.